Each of the 6 T cell receptor beta chains below was sequenced from the same sample in a study of OX40 agonist ivuxolimab in advanced cancers. The assay was immunoSEQ multiplex PCR, and TCRdb's table has in-frame clones only and misses some. The table has tens of thousands of clones, around 93% seen once; the top ten hold over 8.5%. Sequencing used CD4+ or CD8+ T cells sorted from blood, obtained in a trial of the OX40 agonist ivuxolimab. The source of these receptors is an adult with an advanced solid tumor such as melanoma, head and neck, liver or kidney cancer.

The chain joins TRBV5-1 to TRBJ2-1; D unclear. V was trimmed by 0 bases and J by 4 bases, leaving 14 bases between them. Per the germline V gene, CDR1 is SGHRS and CDR2 is YFSETQ. The CDR3 covers 16 residues. The CDR3 reads CASSLGPTNPYNEQFF. The DNA of the CDR3 is TGCGCCAGCAGCTTGGGCCCGACCAACCCTTACAATGAGCAGTTCTTC.

The gene calls are TRBV19 and TRBJ2-5; TRBD2 aligns across 9 bases. This CDR3 comprises 15 residues. In germline, CDR1 is LNHDA, CDR2 SQIVND (reference sequence). V trimming: 6 bases; J trimming: 5 bases; junction bases outside the gene matches: 10. The DNA for the CDR3 is TGTGCCAGTAGATTAGCGGGGGCCTCCGGGGAGACCCAGTACTTC. Its protein product is CASRLAGASGETQYF.

The chain uses TRBV29-1 and TRBJ2-7; D possibly corresponds to TRBD1 (5 bases). The CDR3 spans 12 residues. V gave up 2 bases and J gave up 6 bases, with 11 bases separating them. The germline gives CDR1 SQVTM, CDR2 ANQGSEA. The CDR3 spells CSVEYRFGEQYF. CDR3 nucleotide sequence: TGCAGCGTTGAATACAGGTTCGGCGAGCAGTACTTC.

The rearrangement links TRBV12-5 to TRBJ2-1, with 7 bases aligning to TRBD1. The CDR3 consists of 12 residues. The trim removed 5 bases at V and 10 bases at J, leaving 5 bases unmatched. In germline, CDR1 is LGHNT, CDR2 FRNRAP. Here the CDR3 reads CASGPGQDEQFF. The CDR3 DNA follows: TGTGCTAGTGGTCCCGGACAGGACGAGCAGTTCTTC.

Only a few counts were recorded for this clone. The V gene is TRBV27, the J gene TRBJ1-3; TRBD1 matches 10 bases. The CDR3 loop spans 18 amino acids. V shed 4 bases, J shed 4 bases, and the junction held 13 bases outside the gene matches. Germline V CDR1 and CDR2: MNHEY, SMNVEV (reference sequence). CDR3 in amino acids: CASSSFPTGGLGGNTIYF. In DNA form, the CDR3 reads TGTGCCAGCAGTTCCTTCCCGACAGGGGGCTTAGGAGGAAACACCATATATTTT.

J is TRBJ1-2 and V is TRBV11-2; 7 positions agree with TRBD1. The J segment lost 3 bases and the V segment lost 1 base, leaving 2 bases of the junction unmatched. Germline CDR1 reads SGHAT; CDR2 reads FQNNGV. This CDR3 is 14 amino acids long. CDR3 protein: CASSLVTGHYGYTF. The CDR3, as DNA: TGTGCCAGCAGCTTAGTGACAGGGCACTATGGCTACACCTTC.